Sequencing of this T cell receptor beta chain was carried out in a study of T cell responses to AZD1222 COVID-19 vaccine. Study-wide results and limits: Baseline testing showed seropositivity in only six AZD1222 recipients.

The data were produced by immunoSEQ multiplex PCR, yet TCRdb's version contains in-frame clones alone and is incomplete. The sample gives fewer than 150,000 clones, about 89% of which show up once; about 4.5% is in the top ten. V gave up 8 bases and J gave up 1 base, with 14 bases separating them. This CDR3 region has 14 residues. Germline V gives CDR1 MDHEN, CDR2 SYDVKM. Turning to this clone: The antigen is undetermined.

This material consisted of peripheral blood, taken on day 0 of AZD1222 vaccination. The TCR sequence derives from an adult in good health. The J gene is TRBJ1-1, the V gene TRBV28; the D gene is possibly TRBD1 (6 bases). CDR3 DNA: TGTGCCAGCCTCGCGGGACATAAGAACACTGAAGCTTTCTTT. It specifies CASLAGHKNTEAFF. Full variable domain (remainder filled in from reference TRBV28 and TRBJ1-1): DVKVTQSSRYLVKRTGEKVFLECVQDMDHENMFWYRQDPGLGLRLIYFSYDVKMKEKGDIPEGYSVSREKKERFSLILESASTNQTSMYLCASLAGHKNTEAFFGQGTRLTVV.